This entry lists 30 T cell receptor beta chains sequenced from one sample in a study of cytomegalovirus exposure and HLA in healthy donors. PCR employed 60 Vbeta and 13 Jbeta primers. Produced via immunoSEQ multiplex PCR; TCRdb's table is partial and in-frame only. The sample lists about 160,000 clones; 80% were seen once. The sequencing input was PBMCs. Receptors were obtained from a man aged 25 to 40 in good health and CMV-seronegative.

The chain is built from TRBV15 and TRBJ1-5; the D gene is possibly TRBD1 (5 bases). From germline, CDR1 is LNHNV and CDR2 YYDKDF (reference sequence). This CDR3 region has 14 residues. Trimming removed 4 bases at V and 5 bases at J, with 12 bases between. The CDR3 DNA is TGTGCCACCAGCAATGGGGGGAGTCATCAGCCCCAGCATTTT. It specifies CATSNGGSHQPQHF.

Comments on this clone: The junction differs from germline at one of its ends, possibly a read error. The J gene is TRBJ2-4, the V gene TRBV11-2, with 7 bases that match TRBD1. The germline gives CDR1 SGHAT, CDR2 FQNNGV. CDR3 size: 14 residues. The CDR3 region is CASSIDRERNIQYF. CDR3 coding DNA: TGTGCCAGCAGCATAGACAGGGAAAGGAACATTCAGTACTTC.

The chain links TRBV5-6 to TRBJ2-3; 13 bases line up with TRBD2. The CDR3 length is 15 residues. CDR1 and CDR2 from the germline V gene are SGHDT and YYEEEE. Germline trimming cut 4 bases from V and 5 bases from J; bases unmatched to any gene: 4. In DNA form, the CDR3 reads TGTGCCAGCAGCCTTAGGACTAGCGGGGGAGATACGCAGTATTTT. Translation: CASSLRTSGGDTQYF.

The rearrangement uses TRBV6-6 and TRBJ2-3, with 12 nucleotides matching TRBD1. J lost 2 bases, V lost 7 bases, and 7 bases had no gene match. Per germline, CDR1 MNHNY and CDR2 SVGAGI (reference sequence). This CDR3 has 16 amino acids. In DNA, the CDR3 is TGTGCCAGCACCCGAGGGACAGGGGGCATCACAGATACGCAGTATTTT. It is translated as CASTRGTGGITDTQYF.

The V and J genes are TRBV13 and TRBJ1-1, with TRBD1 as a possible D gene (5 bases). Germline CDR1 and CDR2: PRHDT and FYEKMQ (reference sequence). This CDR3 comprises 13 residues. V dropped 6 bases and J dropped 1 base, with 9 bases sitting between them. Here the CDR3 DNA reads TGTGCCAGCAGACTTCAGGGGAACACTGAAGCTTTCTTT. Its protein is CASRLQGNTEAFF.

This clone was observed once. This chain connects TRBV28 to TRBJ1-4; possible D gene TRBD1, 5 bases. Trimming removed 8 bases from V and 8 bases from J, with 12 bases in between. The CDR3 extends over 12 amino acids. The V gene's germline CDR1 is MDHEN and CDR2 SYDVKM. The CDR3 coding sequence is TGTGCCAGCTCTCCGGGGGGGGAAAAACTGTTTTTT. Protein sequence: CASSPGGEKLFF.

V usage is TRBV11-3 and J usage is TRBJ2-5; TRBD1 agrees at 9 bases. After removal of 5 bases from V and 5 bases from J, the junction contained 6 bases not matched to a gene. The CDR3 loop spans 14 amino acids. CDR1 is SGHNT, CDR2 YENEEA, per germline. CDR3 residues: CASSLTGGAETQYF. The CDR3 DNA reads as TGTGCCAGCAGCCTAACAGGGGGCGCGGAGACCCAGTACTTC.

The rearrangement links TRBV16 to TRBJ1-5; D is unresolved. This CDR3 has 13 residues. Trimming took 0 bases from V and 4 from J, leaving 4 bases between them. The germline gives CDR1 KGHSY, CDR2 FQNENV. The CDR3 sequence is CASSQSRNQPQHF. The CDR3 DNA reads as TGTGCCAGCAGCCAATCGAGGAATCAGCCCCAGCATTTT.

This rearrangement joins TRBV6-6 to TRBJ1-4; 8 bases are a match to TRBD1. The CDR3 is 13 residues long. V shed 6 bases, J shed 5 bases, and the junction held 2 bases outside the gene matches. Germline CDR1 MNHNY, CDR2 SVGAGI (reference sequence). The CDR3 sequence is CASRRTGNEKLFF. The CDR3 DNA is TGTGCCAGCAGGAGGACAGGGAATGAAAAACTGTTTTTT.

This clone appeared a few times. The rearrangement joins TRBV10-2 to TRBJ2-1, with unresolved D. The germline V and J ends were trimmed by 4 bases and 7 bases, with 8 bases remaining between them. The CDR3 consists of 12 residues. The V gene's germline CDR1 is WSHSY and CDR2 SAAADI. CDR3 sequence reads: CASSVTINEQFF. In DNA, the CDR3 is TGCGCCAGCAGTGTAACTATTAATGAGCAGTTCTTC.

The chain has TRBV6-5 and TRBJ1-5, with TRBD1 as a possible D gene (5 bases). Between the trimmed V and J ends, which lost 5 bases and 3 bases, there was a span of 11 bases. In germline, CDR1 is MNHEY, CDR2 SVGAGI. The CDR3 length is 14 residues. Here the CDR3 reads CASSQQGANQPQHF. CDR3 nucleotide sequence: TGTGCCAGCAGTCAGCAGGGCGCCAATCAGCCCCAGCATTTT.

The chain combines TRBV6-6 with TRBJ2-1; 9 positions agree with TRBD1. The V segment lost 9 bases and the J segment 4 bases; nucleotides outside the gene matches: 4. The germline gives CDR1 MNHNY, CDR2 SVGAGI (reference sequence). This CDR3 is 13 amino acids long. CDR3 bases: TGTGCCAGTGGGACAGGGCTTTACAATGAGCAGTTCTTC. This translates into CASGTGLYNEQFF.

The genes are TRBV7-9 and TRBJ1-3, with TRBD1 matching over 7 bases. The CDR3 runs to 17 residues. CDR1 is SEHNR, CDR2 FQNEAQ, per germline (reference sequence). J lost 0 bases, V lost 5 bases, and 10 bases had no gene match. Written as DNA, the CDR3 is TGTGCCAGCAGCAGCAACAGGGGCCTGAGCTCTGGAAACACCATATATTTT. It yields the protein CASSSNRGLSSGNTIYF.

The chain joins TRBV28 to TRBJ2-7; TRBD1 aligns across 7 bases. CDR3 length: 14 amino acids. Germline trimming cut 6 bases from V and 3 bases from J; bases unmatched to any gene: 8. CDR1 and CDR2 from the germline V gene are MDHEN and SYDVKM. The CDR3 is CASSRDSEFYEQYF. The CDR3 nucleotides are TGTGCCAGCAGCCGGGACAGTGAATTCTACGAGCAGTACTTC.

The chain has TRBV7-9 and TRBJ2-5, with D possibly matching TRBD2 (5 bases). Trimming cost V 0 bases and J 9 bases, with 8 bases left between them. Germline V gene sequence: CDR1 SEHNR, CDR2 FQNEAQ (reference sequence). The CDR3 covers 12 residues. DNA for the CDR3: TGTGCCAGCAGCTTAGCGAGCGGTTCCCAGTACTTC. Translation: CASSLASGSQYF.

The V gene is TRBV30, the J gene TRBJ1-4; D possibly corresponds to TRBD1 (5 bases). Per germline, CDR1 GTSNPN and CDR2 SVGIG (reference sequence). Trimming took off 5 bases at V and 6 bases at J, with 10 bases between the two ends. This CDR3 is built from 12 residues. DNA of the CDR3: TGTGCCTGGCAGGGAGGGGATGAAAAACTGTTTTTT. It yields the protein CAWQGGDEKLFF.

CDR3 amino acids: CASSLEGTGRYGYTF. In DNA form, the CDR3 reads TGTGCCAGCAGCTTAGAAGGGACAGGCCGCTATGGCTACACCTTC. The chain recombines TRBV7-2 with TRBJ1-2, with TRBD1 matching 8 bases. The CDR3 covers 15 residues. Germline assignment: CDR1 SGHTA and CDR2 FQGNSA. J was trimmed by 4 bases and V by 1 base; bases with no gene match: 5.

The CDR3 protein is CASSIVPGEKLFF. The CDR3 nucleotides read TGTGCCAGTAGTATTGTCCCCGGTGAAAAACTGTTTTTT. V usage is TRBV19 and J usage is TRBJ1-4; unclear D gene. This CDR3 is built from 13 residues. Germline CDR1 is LNHDA and CDR2 is SQIVND (reference sequence). Between the trimmed V and J ends, which lost 3 bases and 7 bases, there was a span of 9 bases. The full variable domain, rest sourced from reference TRBV19 and TRBJ1-4, is DGGITQSPKYLFRKEGQNVTLSCEQNLNHDAMYWYRQDPGQGLRLIYYSQIVNDFQKGDIAEGYSVSREKKESFPLTVTSAQKNPTAFYLCASSIVPGEKLFFGSGTQLSVL.

The CDR3: CASSSGPGGYEQYF. CDR3 nucleotides: TGCGCCAGCAGCTCGGGCCCAGGGGGTTACGAGCAGTACTTC. This chain links TRBV5-1 with TRBJ2-5; 7 bases are a match to TRBD1. The J call is in doubt because the DNA end fits TRBJ2-7 better. The CDR3 runs 14 residues. Germline CDR1 SGHRS, CDR2 YFSETQ.

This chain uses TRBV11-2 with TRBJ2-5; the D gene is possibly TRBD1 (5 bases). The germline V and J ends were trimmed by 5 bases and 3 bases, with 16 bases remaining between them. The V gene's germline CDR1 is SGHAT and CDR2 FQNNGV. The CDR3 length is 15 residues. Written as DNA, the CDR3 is TGTGCCAGCAGCCTAGGAAGGGGTATCGAAGAGACCCAGTACTTC. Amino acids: CASSLGRGIEETQYF.

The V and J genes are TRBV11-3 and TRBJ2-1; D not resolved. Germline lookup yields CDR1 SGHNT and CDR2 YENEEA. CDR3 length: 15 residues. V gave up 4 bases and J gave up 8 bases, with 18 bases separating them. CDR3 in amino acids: CASSSDPKKGDEQFF. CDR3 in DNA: TGTGCCAGCAGCTCAGACCCAAAGAAAGGAGATGAGCAGTTCTTC.

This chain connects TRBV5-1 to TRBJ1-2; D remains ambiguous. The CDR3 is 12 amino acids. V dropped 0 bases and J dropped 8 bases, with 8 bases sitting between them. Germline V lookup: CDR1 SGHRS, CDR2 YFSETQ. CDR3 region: CASSLVSGGYTF. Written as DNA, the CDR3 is TGCGCCAGCAGCTTGGTTTCAGGCGGCTACACCTTC.

The CDR3 DNA sequence: TGTGCCAGCAGCGCCCCTGGACTAGCGGATGAGCAGTTCTTC. Translation gives CASSAPGLADEQFF. The chain combines TRBV7-9 with TRBJ2-1; 10 positions match TRBD2. The J segment lost 8 bases and the V segment lost 5 bases, leaving 6 bases of the junction unmatched. This CDR3 region has 14 residues. Looked up from germline, CDR1 is SEHNR and CDR2 is FQNEAQ (reference sequence).

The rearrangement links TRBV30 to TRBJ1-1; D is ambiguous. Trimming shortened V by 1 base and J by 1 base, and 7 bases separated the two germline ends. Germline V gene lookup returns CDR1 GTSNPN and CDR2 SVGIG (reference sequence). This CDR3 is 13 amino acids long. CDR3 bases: TGTGCCTGGAGTGGGCAGGCGAACACTGAAGCTTTCTTT. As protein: CAWSGQANTEAFF.

Here the CDR3 DNA reads TGTGCCAGCAGCTTAGCCGGTCCAGGAGATACGCAGTATTTT. Residues: CASSLAGPGDTQYF. This sequence joins TRBV7-2 and TRBJ2-3; the D is unclear. CDR1 and CDR2 (germline): SGHTA, FQGNSA. V was cut by 0 bases and J by 5 bases, with 9 bases left in between. This CDR3 has 14 residues.

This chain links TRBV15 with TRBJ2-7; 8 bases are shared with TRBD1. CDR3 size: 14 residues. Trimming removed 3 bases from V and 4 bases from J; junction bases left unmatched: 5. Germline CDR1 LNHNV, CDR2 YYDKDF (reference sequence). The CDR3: CATSSGQGSYEQYF. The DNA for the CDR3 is TGTGCCACCAGCAGCGGACAGGGAAGTTACGAGCAGTACTTC. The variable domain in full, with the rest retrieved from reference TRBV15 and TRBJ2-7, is DAMVIQNPRYQVTQFGKPVTLSCSQTLNHNVMYWYQQKSSQAPKLLFHYYDKDFNNEADTPDNFQSRRPNTSFCFLDIRSPGLGDTAMYLCATSSGQGSYEQYFGPGTRLTVT.

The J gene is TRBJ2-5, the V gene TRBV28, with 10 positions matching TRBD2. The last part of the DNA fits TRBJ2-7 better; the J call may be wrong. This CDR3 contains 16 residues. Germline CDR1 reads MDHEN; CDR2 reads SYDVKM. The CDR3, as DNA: TGTGCCAGCACCCATGCCCTAGCGGGAGACCCCTACGAGCAGTACTTC. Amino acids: CASTHALAGDPYEQYF.

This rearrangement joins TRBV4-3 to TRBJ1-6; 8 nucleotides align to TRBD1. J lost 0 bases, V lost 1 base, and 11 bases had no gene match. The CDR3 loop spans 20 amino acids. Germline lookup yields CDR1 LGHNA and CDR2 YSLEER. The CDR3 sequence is CASSQVLGTGPSSYNSPLHF. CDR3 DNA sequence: TGCGCCAGCAGCCAAGTCCTAGGGACAGGTCCAAGCTCCTATAATTCACCCCTCCACTTT.

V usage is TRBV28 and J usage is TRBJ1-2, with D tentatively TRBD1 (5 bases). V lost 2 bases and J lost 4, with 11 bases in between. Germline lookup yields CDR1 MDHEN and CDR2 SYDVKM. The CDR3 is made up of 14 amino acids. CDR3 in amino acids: CASSLPAGLYGYTF. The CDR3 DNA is TGTGCCAGCAGTTTACCGGCAGGGCTCTATGGCTACACCTTC.

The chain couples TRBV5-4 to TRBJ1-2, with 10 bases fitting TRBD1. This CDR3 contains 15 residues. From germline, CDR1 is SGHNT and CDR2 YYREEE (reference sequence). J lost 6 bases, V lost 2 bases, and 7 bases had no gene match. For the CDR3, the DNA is TGTGCCAGCAGCTTCCGGACAGGGGGGATTAATGGCTACACCTTC. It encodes CASSFRTGGINGYTF. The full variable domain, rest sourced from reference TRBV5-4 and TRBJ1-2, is ETGVTQSPTHLIKTRGQQVTLRCSSQSGHNTVSWYQQALGQGPQFIFQYYREEENGRGNFPPRFSGLQFPNYSSELNVNALELDDSALYLCASSFRTGGINGYTFGSGTRLTVV.